The next 20 T cell receptor beta chains were all read from a single sample in a study of T cells after yellow fever vaccination. A single record per CDR3 protein comes from TCRdb applying MiXCR to the 5' RACE reads. This sample has more than 120,000 distinct CDR3 sequences, with less than 9.5% found just once. The sequenced sample was CD4+ T cells sorted from PBMCs, obtained 5 days after the yellow fever booster vaccination. The source of these receptors is a man aged 25-45 years who received the YFV17D yellow fever vaccine.

The V and J genes are TRBV9 and TRBJ1-1, with 7 nucleotides matching TRBD1. The V gene's germline CDR1 is SGDLS and CDR2 YYNGEE. Trimming at V came to 4 bases and at J to 2 bases, leaving 17 bases not matched to a gene. CDR3 length: 18 residues. CDR3 residues: CASSPGRRRGLGNTEAFF. CDR3 nucleotide sequence: TGTGCCAGCAGCCCGGGTCGGAGGAGGGGGCTAGGAAACACTGAAGCTTTCTTT.

This chain links TRBV6-5 with TRBJ2-7, with 7 bases matching TRBD2. With V trimmed by 2 bases and J by 4 bases, 5 bases remained unmatched. The CDR3 covers 14 residues. The V gene's germline CDR1 is MNHEY and CDR2 SVGAGI. CDR3 DNA sequence: TGTGCCAGCAGTTACAGGGGCGGGAGATACGAGCAGTACTTC. It yields the protein CASSYRGGRYEQYF.

This clonotype appeared many times. The J gene is TRBJ2-5, the V gene TRBV7-3, with 8 bases identical to TRBD2. Germline values: CDR1 SGHTA, CDR2 FQGTGA. CDR3 size: 16 residues. The J segment lost 4 bases and the V segment lost 5 bases, leaving 12 bases of the junction unmatched. CDR3 sequence: CASSPRGSGITETQYF. As DNA, the CDR3 is TGTGCCAGCAGCCCTCGAGGTAGCGGGATTACAGAGACCCAGTACTTC.

This clonotype has a count of ten or more. The chain links TRBV7-9 to TRBJ2-7, with D possibly TRBD2 on 5 matching bases. CDR1 and CDR2 (germline): SEHNR, FQNEAQ (reference sequence). This CDR3 spans 14 amino acids. Trimming removed 1 base from V and 2 bases from J, with 9 bases in between. The CDR3 here is CASSLGLRAYEQYF. DNA for the CDR3: TGTGCCAGCAGCTTAGGGTTGCGGGCCTACGAGCAGTACTTC.

This clonotype was counted ten times or more. This chain links TRBV15 with TRBJ2-7, with D uncertain. Germline V gene sequence: CDR1 LNHNV, CDR2 YYDKDF (reference sequence). V shed 2 bases and J shed 5 bases, with 10 bases lying between them. The CDR3 length is 13 residues. The CDR3 sequence is CATSRPVGNEQYF. As DNA, the CDR3 is TGTGCCACCAGCAGACCCGTCGGAAACGAGCAGTACTTC.

This clonotype was observed a handful of times. The chain links TRBV19 to TRBJ1-1, with D perhaps TRBD1 (5 bases). V was clipped by 1 base and J by 3 bases, with 9 bases between them. Per germline, CDR1 LNHDA and CDR2 SQIVND (reference sequence). There are 14 residues in the CDR3. The CDR3 sequence is CASSIGGIYTEAFF. As DNA, the CDR3 is TGTGCCAGTAGTATAGGGGGGATCTACACTGAAGCTTTCTTT.

This clonotype was counted a few times. This chain links TRBV12-3 or TRBV12-4 with TRBJ2-5; tentatively, D is TRBD2 (6 bases). V was pared by 8 bases and J by 4 bases, with 17 bases between. This CDR3 is built from 14 residues. CDR3 residues: CASRPGRGAETQYF. Here the CDR3 DNA reads TGTGCCAGCCGCCCAGGGCGGGGAGCAGAGACCCAGTACTTC.

The table lists this clonotype with many counts. The V and J genes are TRBV6-1 and TRBJ2-1; 9 positions match TRBD1. CDR3 length equals 14 residues. The germline V gene has CDR1 MNHNS and CDR2 SASEGT. Trimming removed 6 bases from V and 10 bases from J; junction bases left unmatched: 10. CDR3 in DNA: TGTGCCAGCAGCACGGGACAGGGCAAAAGGGAGCAGTTCTTC. It encodes CASSTGQGKREQFF.

This clonotype showed up many times. The rearrangement uses TRBV20-1 and TRBJ2-2; D gene unclear. This CDR3 contains 13 residues. The germline CDR1 and CDR2 sequences are DFQATT and SNEGSKA (reference sequence). Trimming stripped 7 bases from V and 2 bases from J, with 11 bases between. CDR3 protein: CSGGSSNTGELFF. Here the CDR3 DNA reads TGCAGTGGAGGTAGCTCTAACACCGGGGAGCTGTTTTTT.

In this sample, this clonotype turned up many times. The chain is built from TRBV7-2 and TRBJ2-2, with D perhaps TRBD2 (6 bases). The CDR3 spans 16 residues. Germline lookup yields CDR1 SGHTA and CDR2 FQGNSA. Trimming removed 4 bases from V and 5 bases from J, with 17 bases in between. The CDR3 loop reads CASSWRDRRGTGELFF. In nucleotides, the CDR3 is TGTGCCAGCAGCTGGAGGGACCGACGGGGGACCGGGGAGCTGTTTTTT.

This clonotype was counted at least ten times. The chain uses TRBV20-1 and TRBJ2-1; TRBD1 might be the D (6 bases). Germline CDR1 reads DFQATT; CDR2 reads SNEGSKA (reference sequence). V dropped 2 bases and J dropped 3 bases, with 8 bases sitting between them. The CDR3 is 13 amino acids. In nucleotides, the CDR3 is TGCAGTGCTAGAACAGGGATCTACAATGAGCAGTTCTTC. This gives the protein CSARTGIYNEQFF.

This clonotype showed up many times. The chain recombines TRBV18 with TRBJ2-1; tentative D call: TRBD1 (7 bases). The V and J ends lost 3 bases and 0 bases respectively, with 15 bases between them. Germline CDR1 reads KGHSH; CDR2 reads LQKENI. This CDR3 spans 17 amino acids. The chain's CDR3 is CASSPPRGDSSYNEQFF. The CDR3 DNA reads TGTGCCAGCTCACCCCCACGCGGGGACAGCTCCTACAATGAGCAGTTCTTC.

This clonotype was picked up many times. The J gene is TRBJ1-6, the V gene TRBV12-3 or TRBV12-4; no definite D call. This CDR3 has 13 residues. V was shortened by 1 base and J by 10 bases, with 8 bases between the two germline ends. DNA of the CDR3: TGTGCCAGCAGTTTAGGTTTCCCGTCACCCCTCCACTTT. Its translation is CASSLGFPSPLHF.

This clonotype has at least ten counts. The CDR3 region is CGGQGAGYNEQFF. The DNA of the CDR3 is TGCGGCGGCCAGGGGGCGGGGTACAATGAGCAGTTCTTC. This sequence joins TRBV20-1 and TRBJ2-1; 8 bases fit TRBD1. The CDR3 is 13 amino acids. Germline lookup yields CDR1 DFQATT and CDR2 SNEGSKA (reference sequence).

The chain recombines TRBV5-4 with TRBJ2-1, with D possibly matching TRBD2 (6 bases). V gave up 0 bases and J gave up 6 bases, with 16 bases separating them. Germline V lookup: CDR1 SGHNT, CDR2 YYREEE (reference sequence). The length of the CDR3 is 16 residues. CDR3 amino acids: CASSLGGDSIANEQFF. CDR3 DNA: TGTGCCAGCAGCTTGGGTGGGGACTCGATCGCCAATGAGCAGTTCTTC.

This chain uses TRBV29-1 with TRBJ2-5; no reliable D call. CDR3 length equals 13 residues. V lost 8 bases to trimming and J lost 2 bases, with 15 bases between them. The V gene's germline CDR1 is SQVTM and CDR2 ANQGSEA. The CDR3 bases are TGCAGCTCCTACTCTTGGGAACAAGAGACCCAGTACTTC. This encodes CSSYSWEQETQYF.

This clonotype was observed many times. The CDR3 region is CASSLASRPDDTQYF. CDR3 nucleotide sequence: TGTGCCAGCAGCTTAGCGTCCAGGCCAGACGATACGCAGTATTTT. The V and J genes are TRBV7-6 and TRBJ2-3; D not resolved. The germline V and J ends were trimmed by 0 bases and 6 bases, with 13 bases remaining between them. The CDR3 extends over 15 amino acids. The germline CDR1 and CDR2 sequences are SGHVS and FNYEAQ.

This clonotype was seen repeatedly, ten times or more. The chain couples TRBV24-1 to TRBJ1-1; 8 positions agree with TRBD1. The germline gives CDR1 KGHDR, CDR2 SFDVKD. CDR3 length equals 13 residues. Trimming removed 9 bases from V and 10 bases from J; junction bases left unmatched: 12. The CDR3 region has the DNA TGTGCCACCCTCACCGGGACAGGTCGTGGAGCTTTCTTT. Amino acids: CATLTGTGRGAFF.

This clonotype showed up many times. V and J are TRBV7-2 and TRBJ2-2, with D perhaps matching TRBD2 (6 bases). CDR3 size: 14 residues. Trimming shortened V by 5 bases and J by 6 bases, and 13 bases separated the two germline ends. Germline V gene sequence: CDR1 SGHTA, CDR2 FQGNSA. The CDR3 region is CASSQLLAPGELFF. The DNA of the CDR3 is TGTGCCAGCAGCCAGTTACTAGCTCCCGGGGAGCTGTTTTTT.

This clonotype appeared many times. The chain has TRBV7-2 and TRBJ2-5, with D possibly TRBD2 on 6 matching bases. CDR1 and CDR2 (germline): SGHTA, FQGNSA. V shed 1 base and J shed 1 base, with 13 bases lying between them. The CDR3 is 16 amino acids. The CDR3, as DNA: TGTGCCAGCAGCTTAGTCGGGACTCGGAGCCAAGAGACCCAGTACTTC. This codes for CASSLVGTRSQETQYF.